These 13 T cell receptor beta chains originate from one sample sequenced in a study of T cells in Graves' hyperthyroidism and ophthalmopathy. RNA transcripts gave rise to amplified TCR beta CDR3 regions. RT-PCR in the first round (using the HTBI primer set) targeted the TCR CDR3. TCRdb reanalysed the multiplex PCR reads using MiXCR and keeps one entry per CDR3 protein. The sample yields 730,000 or so distinct CDR3 sequences, over 15% seen once. Sequencing was done on a sample of blood. Source of these receptors: a woman aged 50 to 65 with Graves' hyperthyroidism that later progressed to Graves' ophthalmopathy.

The sample holds many counts of this clonotype. V usage is TRBV30 and J usage is TRBJ1-2; 9 positions match TRBD1. With V trimmed by 0 bases and J by 7 bases, 12 bases remained unmatched. Germline V lookup: CDR1 GTSNPN, CDR2 SVGIG (reference sequence). CDR3 length equals 16 residues. CDR3 bases: TGTGCCTGGAGTGTCAGGACAGGGGCCGTAGGGAGTGGCTACACCTTC. Translation: CAWSVRTGAVGSGYTF.

This clonotype was seen a few times. This chain links TRBV6-1 with TRBJ1-1, with D unresolved. CDR3 size: 14 residues. Germline CDR1 MNHNS, CDR2 SASEGT. V dropped 8 bases and J dropped 5 bases, with 18 bases sitting between them. CDR3 protein: CASGRGRLRTEAFF. CDR3 nucleotide sequence: TGTGCCAGCGGCCGTGGAAGGCTGCGGACTGAAGCTTTCTTT.

This rearrangement joins TRBV20-1 to TRBJ2-1; no definite D call. This CDR3 region has 12 residues. Trimming left V 1 base short and J 8 bases short, with 9 bases between. Per germline, CDR1 DFQATT and CDR2 SNEGSKA (reference sequence). The DNA of the CDR3 is TGCAGTGCTAGAGCCCAGGTAGATGAGCAGTTCTTC. It codes for CSARAQVDEQFF.

This clonotype was recorded many times. This chain links TRBV12-3 or TRBV12-4 with TRBJ1-2; possible D gene TRBD1, 6 bases. The ends were cut back, 6 bases at V and 4 bases at J, with 12 bases in the middle. The CDR3 sequence is 13 residues long. CDR3 bases: TGTGCCAGCAGCACGGGACACGGCTATGGCTACACCTTC. The encoded protein is CASSTGHGYGYTF.

Only a few counts were recorded for this clonotype. This sequence joins TRBV6-2 or TRBV6-3 and TRBJ1-6, with D hard to call. Per germline, CDR1 MNHEY and CDR2 SVGEGT. The V end was cut by 0 bases, the J end by 14 bases, with 11 bases between. This CDR3 comprises 13 residues. CDR3 sequence reads: CASSYSVHRSLHF. CDR3 DNA sequence: TGTGCCAGCAGTTACTCGGTCCATCGGTCCCTCCACTTT.

This clonotype was observed a few times. The chain is built from TRBV11-2 and TRBJ2-6, with D perhaps TRBD1 or TRBD2 (5 bases each). Between the trimmed V and J ends, which lost 4 bases and 3 bases, there was a span of 10 bases. The CDR3 consists of 15 residues. Germline values: CDR1 SGHAT, CDR2 FQNNGV. CDR3 in amino acids: CASSSPGSGANVLTF. CDR3 bases: TGTGCCAGCAGCTCTCCAGGGAGTGGGGCCAACGTCCTGACTTTC.

At least ten counts were recorded for this clonotype. The gene calls are TRBV29-1 and TRBJ1-2; a possible D gene is TRBD1 (6 bases). The CDR3 covers 13 residues. V lost 7 bases to trimming and J lost 7 bases, with 19 bases between them. The germline CDR1 and CDR2 sequences are SQVTM and ANQGSEA. CDR3 nucleotide sequence: TGCAGCGCGGCGAGCAGGGGTCGCTCTGGCTACACCTTC. It encodes CSAASRGRSGYTF.

About this clonotype itself: A read error is possible here, since a much larger clone lies one base away. This chain links TRBV6-2 or TRBV6-3 with TRBJ2-7, with D possibly being TRBD1 (6 bases). The CDR3 loop spans 17 amino acids. Trimming removed 2 bases at V and 3 bases at J, with 20 bases between. From germline, CDR1 is MNHEY and CDR2 SVGEGT. The CDR3 DNA follows: TGTGCCAGCAGTTACGGCAGCCCCGGAGACAGGATCTACGAGCAGTACTTC. Translating it yields CASSYGSPGDRIYEQYF.

The table lists this clonotype with a few counts. J is TRBJ1-1 and V is TRBV7-3; D may be TRBD1 (5 bases). Trimming pared 3 bases from V and 11 bases from J, leaving 13 bases between. This CDR3 has 12 amino acids. Germline CDR1 is SGHTA and CDR2 is FQGTGA. In nucleotides, the CDR3 is TGTGCCAGCAGCTTCCCGGGACGAGTCGCTTTCTTT. Protein sequence: CASSFPGRVAFF.

The CDR3 bases are TGCGCCAGCAGCACGCGACTAGCGGGGGCTTCCAAAGAGACCCAGTACTTC. This encodes CASSTRLAGASKETQYF. The chain is built from TRBV5-1 and TRBJ2-5; 12 bases align to TRBD2. V shed 4 bases, J shed 3 bases, and the junction held 10 bases outside the gene matches. CDR3 length equals 17 residues. Germline CDR1 and CDR2: SGHRS and YFSETQ.

The table lists this clonotype with many counts. The chain has TRBV5-8 and TRBJ2-3; D is perhaps TRBD1 (5 bases). The CDR3 runs 19 residues. The V gene's germline CDR1 is SGHTS and CDR2 YDEGEE. The V and J ends lost 3 bases and 0 bases respectively, with 23 bases between them. As DNA, the CDR3 is TGTGCCAGCAGCTCAATGGGGCAGGCACCGTTGTCTAGCACAGATACGCAGTATTTT. Residues: CASSSMGQAPLSSTDTQYF.

This clonotype appeared a few times. The CDR3 protein is CASSFNLGNSPLHF. DNA for the CDR3: TGTGCCAGCAGCTTTAACCTCGGGAATTCACCCCTCCACTTT. The V gene is TRBV5-6, the J gene TRBJ1-6; D uncertain. From germline, CDR1 is SGHDT and CDR2 YYEEEE. The CDR3 is 14 amino acids. Trimming shortened V by 2 bases and J by 7 bases, and 10 bases separated the two germline ends.

The gene calls are TRBV29-1 and TRBJ1-2; perhaps TRBD1 as D (5 bases). CDR1 and CDR2 (germline): SQVTM, ANQGSEA. CDR3 length equals 12 residues. The V gene lost 7 bases and the J gene lost 5 bases, with 14 bases spanning the gap. The CDR3 sequence: CSAVTGTYGYTF. DNA of the CDR3: TGCAGCGCCGTTACAGGAACTTATGGCTACACCTTC.